This T cell receptor (beta chain) was observed in a study of blood T cells in healthy people across ages. Study-wide points: Long-lived donors carried more naive CD4+ cells and greater diversity than aged donors.

Germline-derived CDR1 and CDR2 are MGHDK and SYGVNS. The CDR3 has 10 amino acids. PCR was performed a second time for roughly 6 to 12 cycles using a sample-barcoded 5' primer and a J-beta primer mix. Tags on each cDNA molecule came from a template-switch adaptor with 12 random nucleotides. CDR3-containing paired-end reads numbered at least 2.5 million in each sample. TCRdb reprocessed the 5' RACE reads with MiXCR, giving one entry per CDR3 protein. The sample records around 800,000 distinct CDR3 sequences, about 59% being singletons. Researchers isolated at least 7 million PBMCs per sample. A note on this clonotype: Its antigen is not identified.

The origin of this receptor is a man aged 25-40 years in good health. The chain uses TRBV25-1 and TRBJ2-4, with D perhaps matching TRBD2 (5 bases). Sequenced material: blood. CDR3 nucleotide sequence: TGTGCGGCCGGGGAAAACATTCAGTACTTC. Translating gives CAAGENIQYF. Using reference TRBV25-1 and TRBJ2-4 for the parts outside the CDR3, the full variable domain is EADIYQTPRYLVIGTGKKITLECSQTMGHDKMYWYQQDPGMELHLIHYSYGVNSTEKGDLSSESTVSRIRTEHFPLTLESARPSHTSQYLCAAGENIQYFGAGTRLSVL.